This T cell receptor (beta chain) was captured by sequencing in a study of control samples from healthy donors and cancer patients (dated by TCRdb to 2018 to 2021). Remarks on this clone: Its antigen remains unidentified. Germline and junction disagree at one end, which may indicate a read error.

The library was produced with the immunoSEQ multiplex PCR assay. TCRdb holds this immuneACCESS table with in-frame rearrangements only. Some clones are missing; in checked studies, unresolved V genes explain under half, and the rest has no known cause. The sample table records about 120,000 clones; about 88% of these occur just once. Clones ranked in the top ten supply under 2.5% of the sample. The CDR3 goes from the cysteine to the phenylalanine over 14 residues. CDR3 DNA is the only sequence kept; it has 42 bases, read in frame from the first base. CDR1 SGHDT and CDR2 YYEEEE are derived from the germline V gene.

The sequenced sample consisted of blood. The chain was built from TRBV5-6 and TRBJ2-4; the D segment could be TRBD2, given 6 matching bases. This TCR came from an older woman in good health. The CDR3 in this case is CASSFGGEERSGDF. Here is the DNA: TGTGCCAGCAGCTTTGGCGGTGAAGAACGGTCGGGGGACTTC.